The entry below describes one TCR beta chain. This record belongs to a study of blood T cell repertoires in COVID-19. The assay was immunoSEQ multiplex PCR, and TCRdb's table has in-frame clones only and misses some. This table holds some 330,000 clones, under 90% found once. CDR1 is MNHNS, CDR2 SASEGT, per germline. V was shortened by 7 bases and J by 4 bases, with 14 bases between the two germline ends. The CDR3 loop spans 14 amino acids. The receptor's source is a woman younger than 45 with COVID-19, enrolled during active disease. This sequence joins TRBV6-1 and TRBJ1-3; TRBD1 might be the D (5 bases). The source material was peripheral blood. CDR3 sequence (DNA): TGTGCCAGCACCCCCGGGGCGGGAGGAAACACCATATATTTT. It encodes CASTPGAGGNTIYF.